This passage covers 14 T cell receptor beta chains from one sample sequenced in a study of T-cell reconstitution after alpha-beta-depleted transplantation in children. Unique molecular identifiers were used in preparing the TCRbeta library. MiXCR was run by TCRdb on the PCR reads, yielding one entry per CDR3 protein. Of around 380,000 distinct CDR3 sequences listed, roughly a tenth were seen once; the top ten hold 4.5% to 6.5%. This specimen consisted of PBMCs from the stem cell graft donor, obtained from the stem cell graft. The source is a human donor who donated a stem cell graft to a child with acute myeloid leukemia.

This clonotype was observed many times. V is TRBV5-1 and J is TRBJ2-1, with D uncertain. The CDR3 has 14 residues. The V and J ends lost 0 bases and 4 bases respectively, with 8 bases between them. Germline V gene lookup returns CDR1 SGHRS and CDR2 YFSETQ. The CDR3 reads CASSLEGQYNEQFF. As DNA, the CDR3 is TGCGCCAGCAGCTTGGAGGGTCAGTACAATGAGCAGTTCTTC. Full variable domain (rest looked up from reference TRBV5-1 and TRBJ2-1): KAGVTQTPRYLIKTRGQQVTLSCSPISGHRSVSWYQQTPGQGLQFLFEYFSETQRNKGNFPGRFSGRQFSNSRSEMNVSTLELGDSALYLCASSLEGQYNEQFFGPGTRLTVL.

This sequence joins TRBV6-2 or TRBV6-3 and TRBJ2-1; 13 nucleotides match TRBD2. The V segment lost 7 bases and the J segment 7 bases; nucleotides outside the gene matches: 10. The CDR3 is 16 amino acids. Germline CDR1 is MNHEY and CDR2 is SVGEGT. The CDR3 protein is CASNVGLAGEKNEQFF. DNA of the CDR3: TGTGCCAGCAACGTCGGACTAGCGGGAGAGAAGAATGAGCAGTTCTTC.

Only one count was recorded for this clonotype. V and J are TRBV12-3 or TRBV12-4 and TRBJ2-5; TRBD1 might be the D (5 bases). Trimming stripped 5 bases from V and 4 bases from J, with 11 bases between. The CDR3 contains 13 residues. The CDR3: CASSRPGRETQYF. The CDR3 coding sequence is TGTGCCAGCAGTCGCCCAGGGCGAGAGACCCAGTACTTC.

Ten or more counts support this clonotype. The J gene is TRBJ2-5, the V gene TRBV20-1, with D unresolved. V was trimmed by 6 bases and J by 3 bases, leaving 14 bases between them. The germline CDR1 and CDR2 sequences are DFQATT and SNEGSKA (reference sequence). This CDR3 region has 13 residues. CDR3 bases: TGCAGTGCCAGGAAGGGTAGGGAAGAGACCCAGTACTTC. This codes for CSARKGREETQYF.

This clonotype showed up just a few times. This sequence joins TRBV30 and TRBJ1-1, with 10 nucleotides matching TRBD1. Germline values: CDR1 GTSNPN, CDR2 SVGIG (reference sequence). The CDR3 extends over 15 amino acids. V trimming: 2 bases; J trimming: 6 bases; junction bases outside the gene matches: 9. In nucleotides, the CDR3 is TGTGCCTGGAGTATCGCGGACAGGGGGTTAGCTGAAGCTTTCTTT. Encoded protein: CAWSIADRGLAEAFF. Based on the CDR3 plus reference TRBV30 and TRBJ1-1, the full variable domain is SQTIHQWPATLVQPVGSPLSLECTVEGTSNPNLYWYRQAAGRGLQLLFYSVGIGQISSEVPQNLSASRPQDRQFILSSKKLLLSDSGFYLCAWSIADRGLAEAFFGQGTRLTVV.

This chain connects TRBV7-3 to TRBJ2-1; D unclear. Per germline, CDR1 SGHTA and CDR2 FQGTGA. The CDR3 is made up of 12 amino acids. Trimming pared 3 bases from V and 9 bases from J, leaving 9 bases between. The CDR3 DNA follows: TGTGCCAGCAGCTTGAACCCCGGTGAGCAGTTCTTC. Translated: CASSLNPGEQFF.

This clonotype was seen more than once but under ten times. The CDR3 DNA reads as TGCGCCAGCTGGGACAGGGCCACCGGGGAGCTGTTTTTT. This sequence encodes CASWDRATGELFF. The chain recombines TRBV5-1 with TRBJ2-2, with 9 bases that match TRBD1. Germline CDR1 SGHRS, CDR2 YFSETQ. The V and J ends lost 7 bases and 4 bases, in that order; junction bases with no gene match: 2. The CDR3 has 13 amino acids.

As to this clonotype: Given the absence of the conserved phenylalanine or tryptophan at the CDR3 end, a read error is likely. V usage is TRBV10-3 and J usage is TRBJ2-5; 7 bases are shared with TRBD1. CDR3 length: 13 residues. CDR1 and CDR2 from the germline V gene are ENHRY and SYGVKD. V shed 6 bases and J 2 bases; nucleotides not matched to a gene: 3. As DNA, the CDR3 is TGTGCCATCAGGGGACAGTTTCAAGAGACCCAGTACTTG. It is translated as CAIRGQFQETQYL.

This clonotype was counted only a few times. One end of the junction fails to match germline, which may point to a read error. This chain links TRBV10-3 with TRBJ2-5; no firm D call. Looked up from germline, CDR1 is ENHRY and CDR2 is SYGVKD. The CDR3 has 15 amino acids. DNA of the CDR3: TGTGCCATCAGTGAGACCCCGGAAGACCAGGAGACCCAGTACTTC. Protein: CAISETPEDQETQYF.

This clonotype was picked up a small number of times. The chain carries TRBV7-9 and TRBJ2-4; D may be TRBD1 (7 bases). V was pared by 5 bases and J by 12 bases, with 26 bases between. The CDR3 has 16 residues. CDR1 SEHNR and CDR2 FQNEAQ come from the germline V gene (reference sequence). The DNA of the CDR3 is TGTGCCAGCAGCCCCGAGGGCAGGACTAAAAGGGACAGTCAGTACTTC. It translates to CASSPEGRTKRDSQYF.

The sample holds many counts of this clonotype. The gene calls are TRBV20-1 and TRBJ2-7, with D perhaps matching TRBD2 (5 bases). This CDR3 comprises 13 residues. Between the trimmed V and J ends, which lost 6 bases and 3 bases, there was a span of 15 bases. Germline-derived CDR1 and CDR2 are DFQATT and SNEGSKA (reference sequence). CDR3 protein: CSAEGDQHYEQYF. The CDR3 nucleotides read TGCAGTGCAGAGGGAGACCAGCACTACGAGCAGTACTTC.

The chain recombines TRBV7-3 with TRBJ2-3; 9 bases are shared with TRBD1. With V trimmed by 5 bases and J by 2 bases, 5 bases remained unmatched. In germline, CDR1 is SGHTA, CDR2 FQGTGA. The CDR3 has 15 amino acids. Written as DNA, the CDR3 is TGTGCCAGCAGCGTACAGGGGGCGACCACAGATACGCAGTATTTT. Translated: CASSVQGATTDTQYF. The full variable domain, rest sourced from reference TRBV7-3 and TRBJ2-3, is GAGVSQTPSNKVTEKGKYVELRCDPISGHTALYWYRQSLGQGPEFLIYFQGTGAADDSGLPNDRFFAVRPEGSVSTLKIQRTERGDSAVYLCASSVQGATTDTQYFGPGTRLTVL.

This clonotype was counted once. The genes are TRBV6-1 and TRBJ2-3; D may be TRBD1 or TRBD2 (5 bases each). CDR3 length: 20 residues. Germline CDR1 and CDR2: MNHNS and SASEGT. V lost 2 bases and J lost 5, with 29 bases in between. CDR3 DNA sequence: TGTGCCAGCAGTGAAAGAATTTTTCTATTGGGGCGAAAGGGGAGAGATACGCAGTATTTT. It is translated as CASSERIFLLGRKGRDTQYF.

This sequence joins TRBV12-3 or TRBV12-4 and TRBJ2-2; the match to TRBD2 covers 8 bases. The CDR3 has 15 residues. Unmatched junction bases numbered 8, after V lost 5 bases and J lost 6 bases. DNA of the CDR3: TGTGCCAGCAGTCCGGTTAGCGGGATCCCCGGGGAGCTGTTTTTT. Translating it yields CASSPVSGIPGELFF.